This is a list of T cell receptor beta chains from one sample in a study of blood T cell repertoires in COVID-19. TCRdb's copy holds only in-frame clones and misses some; the assay was immunoSEQ multiplex PCR. The profile shows approximately 170,000 clones, 70% to 90% of them singletons. What was sequenced was peripheral blood. These receptors all come from a man aged 50 or older with active or convalescent COVID-19. The CDR3 runs from the conserved cysteine through the conserved F or W. Fields, in order: CDR3 length, V gene, clone size, J gene, D gene, CDR3 protein, CDR3 DNA. A D gene is named only where the DNA matches it firmly. Clone size, where shown, is once, few, many, or a class for clones that have expanded.

14	TRBV4-3	NA	TRBJ1-4	NA	CASSQSATNEKLFF	TGCGCCAGCAGCCAATCTGCAACTAATGAAAAACTGTTTTTT
17	TRBV4-2	NA	TRBJ2-2	TRBD1	CASSQDPRAGGSGELFF	TGTGCCAGCAGCCAAGATCCCCGGGCAGGGGGATCCGGGGAGCTGTTTTTT
15	TRBV3-1/TRBV3-2	NA	TRBJ1-5	NA	CASSRSGGGNQPQHF	TGTGCCAGCAGCCGCAGCGGGGGGGGCAATCAGCCCCAGCATTTT
13	TRBV28	NA	TRBJ1-2	TRBD1	CASSLGTVGGYTF	TGTGCCAGCAGTTTAGGGACAGTGGGGGGCTACACCTTC
14	TRBV6-5	NA	TRBJ2-7	TRBD2	CASSRTSGTYEQYF	TGTGCCAGCAGCCGGACTAGCGGTACCTACGAGCAGTACTTC
15	TRBV5-1	once	TRBJ2-5	NA	CASSFNGQLQETQYF	TGCGCCAGCAGTTTCAATGGACAGCTCCAAGAGACCCAGTACTTC
15	TRBV18	NA	TRBJ2-1	TRBD1	CASSPGRGSYNEQFF	TGTGCCAGCTCCCCTGGCAGGGGGTCCTACAATGAGCAGTTCTTC
13	TRBV20-1	NA	TRBJ2-3	NA	CSASVRAADTQYF	TGCAGTGCTAGTGTCAGGGCTGCAGATACGCAGTATTTT
15	TRBV11-3	NA	TRBJ2-1	TRBD2	CASRALGLAGREQFF	TGTGCCAGCAGAGCCCTCGGACTAGCGGGAAGGGAGCAGTTCTTC
14	TRBV5-1	NA	TRBJ2-5	TRBD1	CASSLEDRATTQYF	TGCGCCAGCAGCTTGGAGGACAGGGCGACGACCCAGTACTTC
13	TRBV19	NA	TRBJ1-1	NA	CASSLTSATEAFF	TGTGCCAGTAGCCTCACGAGCGCCACTGAAGCTTTCTTT
13	TRBV14	NA	TRBJ1-2	NA	CASSRSVNYGYTF	TGTGCCAGCAGCAGAAGCGTCAACTATGGCTACACCTTC
14	TRBV10-2	NA	TRBJ2-2	TRBD1	CASSESQGAGELFF	TGCGCCAGCAGTGAGAGTCAGGGGGCCGGGGAGCTGTTTTTT
15	TRBV5-1	NA	TRBJ2-6	TRBD1	CASSPQGYGANVLTF	TGCGCCAGCAGCCCACAGGGGTACGGGGCCAACGTCCTGACTTTC
14	TRBV2	once	TRBJ2-1	TRBD2	CASSATSGIREQFF	TGTGCCAGCAGTGCCACTAGCGGGATCAGGGAGCAGTTCTTC
15	TRBV6-1	NA	TRBJ1-3	NA	CASSEAGGSGNTIYF	TGTGCCAGCAGTGAAGCAGGGGGCTCTGGAAACACCATATATTTT
14	TRBV20-1	NA	TRBJ2-1	NA	CSASSWSSYNEQFF	TGCAGTGCTAGTTCCTGGAGCTCCTACAATGAGCAGTTCTTC
16	TRBV6-1	NA	TRBJ1-1	TRBD1	CASSALIGTGGTEAFF	TGTGCCAGCAGTGCCCTCATTGGGACAGGGGGTACTGAAGCTTTCTTT
16	TRBV18	NA	TRBJ1-1	NA	CASTFGRGGGNTEAFF	TGTGCCAGCACCTTCGGTCGGGGGGGCGGAAACACTGAAGCTTTCTTT
16	TRBV19	NA	TRBJ1-1	TRBD1	CASSIDPGGMNTEAFF	TGTGCCAGTAGTATAGATCCAGGGGGGATGAACACTGAAGCTTTCTTT
15	TRBV19	NA	TRBJ2-7	TRBD1	CASSIRTGAAYEQYF	TGTGCCAGTAGTATCAGGACAGGGGCCGCCTACGAGCAGTACTTC
13	TRBV2	NA	TRBJ1-2	NA	CASSENGRDGYTF	TGTGCCAGCAGTGAAAACGGTCGAGATGGCTACACCTTC
19	TRBV4-2	NA	TRBJ2-2	NA	CASSQRRGDTTSNTGELFF	TGTGCCAGCAGCCAAAGGCGGGGAGACACGACTTCGAACACCGGGGAGCTGTTTTTT
17	TRBV12-5	NA	TRBJ2-7	TRBD2	CASGLHGTSGVYYEQYF	TGTGCTAGTGGTTTGCATGGGACTAGCGGGGTTTACTACGAGCAGTACTTC
15	TRBV6-5	NA	TRBJ2-7	TRBD1	CASSPTGTGTYEQYF	TGTGCCAGCAGTCCGACCGGGACAGGGACCTACGAGCAGTACTTC
12	TRBV3-1/TRBV3-2	NA	TRBJ1-1	NA	CASSQGRVGAFF	TGTGCCAGCAGCCAAGGGCGGGTTGGGGCTTTCTTT
11	TRBV7-9	NA	TRBJ2-3	NA	CASQGADTQYF	TGTGCCAGCCAAGGGGCAGATACGCAGTATTTT
15	TRBV19	NA	TRBJ1-2	NA	CASMLRGELNYGYTF	TGTGCCAGTATGTTGCGGGGAGAGCTTAACTATGGCTACACCTTC
13	TRBV18	NA	TRBJ2-5	TRBD1	CASSRDREETQYF	TGTGCCAGCTCACGGGACAGAGAAGAGACCCAGTACTTC
16	TRBV2	NA	TRBJ2-1	TRBD1	CASRDIRDRGHNEQFF	TGTGCCAGCAGGGACATCCGGGACAGGGGCCACAATGAGCAGTTCTTC
11	TRBV6-2/TRBV6-3	NA	TRBJ2-7	NA	CASSDRYEQYF	TGTGCCAGCAGCGACAGGTACGAGCAGTACTTC
16	TRBV7-3	NA	TRBJ2-5	NA	CASSLMGGPEAETQYF	TGTGCCAGCAGCTTAATGGGGGGACCCGAGGCGGAGACCCAGTACTTC
13	TRBV7-6	NA	TRBJ2-5	NA	CASSLAHSETQYF	TGTGCCAGCAGCTTAGCGCACAGTGAGACCCAGTACTTC
14	TRBV19	NA	TRBJ2-2	NA	CASSMDPQGGELFF	TGTGCCAGTAGTATGGACCCCCAGGGCGGGGAGCTGTTTTTT
14	TRBV28	NA	TRBJ2-5	TRBD1	CASSPQDRKETQYF	TGTGCCAGCAGTCCCCAGGACAGGAAAGAGACCCAGTACTTC
18	TRBV4-1	once	TRBJ1-4	NA	CASSQFEAGPRSGEKLFF	TGCGCCAGCAGCCAATTTGAGGCAGGGCCGAGGTCTGGTGAAAAACTGTTTTTT
10	TRBV20-1	NA	TRBJ1-1	TRBD1	CSALDRKAFF	TGCAGTGCATTGGACAGGAAAGCTTTCTTT
14	TRBV28	NA	TRBJ1-5	NA	CASSLGGRNQPQHF	TGTGCCAGCAGTTTAGGGGGGAGGAATCAGCCCCAGCATTTT
14	TRBV15	NA	TRBJ1-2	TRBD1	CATSRVYRGVGYTF	TGTGCCACCAGCAGAGTTTACAGGGGGGTTGGCTACACCTTC
13	TRBV27	NA	TRBJ1-2	NA	CASRTQADYGYTF	TGTGCCAGCAGGACACAGGCAGATTATGGCTACACCTTC
16	TRBV24-1	NA	TRBJ2-1	TRBD1	CATSDFRDSIYNEQFF	TGTGCCACCAGTGATTTTAGGGACAGTATATACAATGAGCAGTTCTTC
16	TRBV15	few	TRBJ1-5	TRBD1	CATSKGTGWDNQPQHF	TGTGCCACCAGCAAAGGGACAGGCTGGGATAATCAGCCCCAGCATTTT
15	TRBV5-5	NA	TRBJ2-3	TRBD2	CASSISGRLTDTQYF	TGTGCCAGCAGTATTAGCGGGAGATTAACAGATACGCAGTATTTT
17	TRBV10-3	NA	TRBJ1-6	TRBD1	CAISESGTGENNSPLHF	TGTGCCATCAGTGAGTCGGGGACAGGGGAAAATAATTCACCCCTCCACTTT
16	TRBV28	NA	TRBJ1-4	NA	CASSPHLGGGDEKLFF	TGTGCCAGCAGCCCCCATTTGGGGGGGGGCGATGAAAAACTGTTTTTT
13	TRBV5-4	many	TRBJ2-2	NA	CASRGEGTGELFF	TGTGCCAGCAGGGGAGAGGGCACCGGGGAGCTGTTTTTT
15	TRBV27	NA	TRBJ2-7	TRBD1	CASSLQTGGGYEQYF	TGTGCCAGCAGTCTACAGACAGGGGGCGGATACGAGCAGTACTTC
15	TRBV7-2	NA	TRBJ1-1	NA	CASSLDQGGTTEAFF	TGTGCCAGCAGCTTAGACCAGGGAGGGACGACTGAAGCTTTCTTT
16	TRBV9	NA	TRBJ2-3	TRBD1	CASSVRTGGSTDTQYF	TGTGCCAGCAGCGTACGGACAGGTGGGTCCACAGATACGCAGTATTTT
17	TRBV4-1	NA	TRBJ2-3	TRBD1	CASSQEGGTGGGDTQYF	TGCGCCAGCAGCCAAGAAGGCGGGACAGGGGGCGGAGATACGCAGTATTTT
14	TRBV6-6	NA	TRBJ1-2	NA	CASSYSEGSAGYTF	TGTGCCAGCAGTTACTCGGAGGGTTCCGCTGGCTACACCTTC
15	TRBV5-4	NA	TRBJ2-1	NA	CASSLAGALGNEQFF	TGTGCCAGCAGCTTGGCAGGGGCACTTGGCAATGAGCAGTTCTTC
14	TRBV28	NA	TRBJ2-7	TRBD1	CASSWTGENYEQYF	TGTGCCAGCAGTTGGACAGGGGAAAACTACGAGCAGTACTTC
14	TRBV7-2	once	TRBJ2-7	TRBD2	CASSSRTRDLGQYF	TGTGCCAGCAGCTCCCGGACTAGGGACTTGGGGCAGTACTTC